This T cell receptor beta chain stems from a study of regulatory T cells in long-lasting Graves disease. This CDR3 spans 15 amino acids. Germline assignment: CDR1 DFQATT and CDR2 SNEGSKA (reference sequence). J gave up 6 bases and V 1 base, and 3 bases lay outside the gene matches. The table lists this clonotype with many counts. The TCR beta library used iRepertoire HTBI primers with Arm-PCR amplification of CDR3. TCRdb reanalysed the multiplex PCR reads using MiXCR and keeps one entry per CDR3 protein. The table has some 460,000 distinct CDR3 sequences, 16% seen once. Time point denoted: newly diagnosed GD, antithyroid drugs for less than 3 months. PBMC-extracted RNA yielded the TCR library. The same specimen was also included in a second study, on T cells in Graves' hyperthyroidism and ophthalmopathy. That report notes: The model identified upcoming ophthalmopathy a median roughly 6 months ahead of onset.

The input for sequencing was peripheral blood mononuclear cells (PBMCs), taken at new diagnosis, from a patient treated with antithyroid drugs. The sequence came from a man aged 35-49 years with Graves disease. The chain couples TRBV20-1 to TRBJ2-7, with 16 bases that match TRBD2. The CDR3 nucleotides read TGCAGTGCTAGAGGGGGACTAGCGGGAGGGCGCGAGCAGTACTTC. Translation gives CSARGGLAGGREQYF.